One sample yielded the 27 T cell receptor beta chains listed below, sequenced in a study of blood T cells in healthy people across ages. A J-beta primer mix and a sample-barcoded 5' primer were used in a second PCR of about 7 to 12 cycles. Using its own MiXCR run on the 5' RACE reads, TCRdb lists one record per CDR3 protein. The sample lists 920,000 or so distinct CDR3 sequences, 35% to 50% occurring once. Sequencing was done on a sample of blood. The receptors were gathered from a woman aged 60-70 years in good health.

In its sample, this clonotype was seen once. The genes are TRBV20-1 and TRBJ2-5; unclear D gene. The CDR3 extends over 15 amino acids. The germline V gene has CDR1 DFQATT and CDR2 SNEGSKA (reference sequence). V was trimmed by 6 bases and J by 2 bases, leaving 19 bases between them. The DNA of the CDR3 is TGCAGTGCCCAAGACAAGGTTTCATCTCAAGAGACCCAGTACTTC. Its translation: CSAQDKVSSQETQYF.

This chain joins TRBV20-1 and TRBJ2-7; the D gene is possibly TRBD2 (6 bases). The V end lost 0 bases, the J end lost 2 bases, and 11 bases lay between the germline ends. The V gene's germline CDR1 is DFQATT and CDR2 SNEGSKA (reference sequence). This CDR3 is built from 14 residues. CDR3 nucleotide sequence: TGCAGTGCTAGAGATTGGGGGGAACCCTACGAGCAGTACTTC. Its protein is CSARDWGEPYEQYF.

V gene TRBV5-1 combines with J gene TRBJ2-3; either TRBD1 or TRBD2 may fit D (5 bases each). CDR1 SGHRS and CDR2 YFSETQ come from the germline V gene. Trimming stripped 4 bases from V and 6 bases from J, with 21 bases between. The CDR3 has 16 amino acids. The CDR3 bases are TGCGCCAGCAGCATGGGGACGGTCCAGCTAGGGGATACGCAGTATTTT. It is translated as CASSMGTVQLGDTQYF.

The chain employs TRBV9 and TRBJ2-7; D is perhaps TRBD2 (7 bases). The V gene lost 3 bases and the J gene lost 0 bases, with 19 bases spanning the gap. CDR3 size: 17 residues. Germline V CDR1 and CDR2: SGDLS, YYNGEE. CDR3 region: CASSGLSKGGSSYEQYF. The CDR3 DNA is TGTGCCAGCAGCGGACTGAGCAAGGGGGGGAGCTCCTACGAGCAGTACTTC.

The genes are TRBV28 and TRBJ2-7, with no clear D. The CDR3 loop spans 16 amino acids. CDR1 is MDHEN and CDR2 is SYDVKM in the germline V gene. The ends were cut back, 4 bases at V and 4 bases at J, with 20 bases in the middle. CDR3 region: CASSSPLQTVSYEQYF. CDR3 coding DNA: TGTGCCAGCAGTTCCCCGCTCCAGACCGTCTCATACGAGCAGTACTTC.

The rearrangement links TRBV7-2 to TRBJ2-7; TRBD2 matches 9 bases. Unmatched junction bases numbered 6, after V lost 2 bases and J lost 4 bases. The CDR3 has 15 residues. Germline V gene sequence: CDR1 SGHTA, CDR2 FQGNSA. DNA of the CDR3: TGTGCCAGCAGCTTAAATCCCAGCGGGAGGTACGAGCAGTACTTC. Protein product: CASSLNPSGRYEQYF.

This chain uses TRBV12-3 or TRBV12-4 with TRBJ2-7; possible D gene TRBD2, 6 bases. The CDR3 extends over 16 amino acids. Trimming pared 8 bases from V and 3 bases from J, leaving 23 bases between. The CDR3 loop reads CASSLGHTAGNYEQYF. CDR3 coding DNA: TGTGCCAGCTCCCTCGGGCATACTGCGGGAAACTACGAGCAGTACTTC.

The rearrangement links TRBV9 to TRBJ2-5; D perhaps matches TRBD2 (6 bases). The germline CDR1 and CDR2 sequences are SGDLS and YYNGEE. V was cut by 0 bases and J by 1 base, with 16 bases left in between. CDR3 length: 17 residues. The CDR3 DNA reads as TGTGCCAGCAGCGTAGCCCATCGGGGTAGCGGCCAAGAGACCCAGTACTTC. This translates into CASSVAHRGSGQETQYF.

The gene calls are TRBV9 and TRBJ2-7, with TRBD2 as a possible D gene (5 bases). This CDR3 spans 15 amino acids. The germline V gene encodes CDR1 SGDLS and CDR2 YYNGEE. With 0 bases removed from V and 2 bases from J, the gap between germline ends came to 12 bases. DNA for the CDR3: TGTGCCAGCAGCGTAGACGAAACTAGGGCCTACGAGCAGTACTTC. The encoded protein is CASSVDETRAYEQYF.

There are many counts of this clonotype. The chain joins TRBV30 to TRBJ2-7, with 8 bases that match TRBD2. The CDR3 totals 12 residues. Per the germline V gene, CDR1 is GTSNPN and CDR2 is SVGIG (reference sequence). Trimming took 8 bases from V and 7 from J; bases not matched to a gene: 10. The CDR3 region has the DNA TGTGCCCGAACTAGCGGAGGGGGAGAGCAGTACTTC. Amino acid sequence: CARTSGGGEQYF.

Worth noting for this clonotype: The CDR3 end shows no conserved phenylalanine or tryptophan, and so a read error is likely. The DNA is left out, because the CDR3 cannot be placed on it with certainty; the CDR3 is given as TCRdb lists it. This rearrangement joins TRBV21-1 to TRBJ2-1. TRBV21-1 is marked as a pseudogene. From its first to its last residue, the CDR3 has 11 amino acids. CDR3 amino acids: CASSAASEQFS.

This clonotype was observed once. The V gene is TRBV10-3, the J gene TRBJ2-3; the match to TRBD1 covers 7 bases. Germline assignment: CDR1 ENHRY and CDR2 SYGVKD. With 8 bases clipped from V and 4 bases from J, the junction kept 3 bases outside the gene matches. The CDR3 consists of 12 residues. The CDR3, as DNA: TGTGCCATCGGGCAGGGGGCAGATACGCAGTATTTT. Its translation is CAIGQGADTQYF.

The table lists this clonotype with a few counts. The genes are TRBV20-1 and TRBJ2-7; D possibly corresponds to TRBD1 (7 bases). The germline CDR1 and CDR2 sequences are DFQATT and SNEGSKA (reference sequence). The CDR3 is 14 residues long. V was cut by 1 base and J by 4 bases, with 14 bases left in between. The CDR3 DNA reads as TGCAGTGCTAGAGTGGCAGGGGGGTCTTACGAGCAGTACTTC. This translates into CSARVAGGSYEQYF.

The rearrangement uses TRBV15 and TRBJ1-5, with D possibly TRBD1 on 5 matching bases. Trimming took off 0 bases at V and 2 bases at J, with 8 bases between the two ends. The CDR3 is 15 residues long. Germline CDR1 reads LNHNV; CDR2 reads YYDKDF (reference sequence). For the CDR3, the DNA is TGTGCCACCAGCAGAGATCAGGGTCGCAATCAGCCCCAGCATTTT. It specifies CATSRDQGRNQPQHF.

The chain combines TRBV18 with TRBJ2-2, with D perhaps TRBD2 (6 bases). The CDR3 totals 15 residues. The V and J ends lost 4 bases and 7 bases respectively, with 16 bases between them. CDR1 is KGHSH, CDR2 LQKENI, per germline. The CDR3 spells CASSRRENGIGELFF. In DNA, the CDR3 is TGTGCCAGCTCACGCCGGGAGAATGGGATCGGGGAGCTGTTTTTT.

The chain links TRBV20-1 to TRBJ1-4, with 9 bases that match TRBD1. The CDR3 totals 16 residues. Per germline, CDR1 DFQATT and CDR2 SNEGSKA (reference sequence). J gave up 8 bases and V 0 bases, and 10 bases lay outside the gene matches. CDR3 protein: CSARDTRTGVGEKLFF. The DNA of the CDR3 is TGCAGTGCTAGAGATACCCGGACAGGGGTCGGCGAAAAACTGTTTTTT.

In its sample, this clonotype was seen a few times. The chain couples TRBV7-2 to TRBJ2-1, with 9 nucleotides matching TRBD1. V lost 5 bases to trimming and J lost 6 bases; unmatched junction nucleotides: 14. The length of the CDR3 is 17 residues. Germline V lookup: CDR1 SGHTA, CDR2 FQGNSA. This CDR3 reads CASSAKTGTGKFNEQFF. The CDR3 DNA reads TGTGCCAGCAGCGCCAAAACTGGGACAGGGAAGTTCAATGAGCAGTTCTTC.

The chain combines TRBV4-3 with TRBJ2-2; D possibly corresponds to TRBD1 (5 bases). The V gene lost 1 base and the J gene lost 5 bases, with 11 bases spanning the gap. This CDR3 spans 15 amino acids. Per the germline V gene, CDR1 is LGHNA and CDR2 is YSLEER. CDR3 in DNA: TGCGCCAGCAGCCAAGTCCCCAGGGAAACCGGGGAGCTGTTTTTT. Protein product: CASSQVPRETGELFF.

V is TRBV11-3 and J is TRBJ2-5; 9 bases line up with TRBD2. The CDR3 runs to 16 residues. With 1 base clipped from V and 1 base from J, the junction kept 4 bases outside the gene matches. Germline V CDR1 and CDR2: SGHNT, YENEEA. DNA for the CDR3: TGTGCCAGCAGCTTAGGGCTAGCGGGACCCCAAGAGACCCAGTACTTC. Residues: CASSLGLAGPQETQYF.

The table lists this clonotype with a few counts. The chain employs TRBV20-1 and TRBJ2-1; TRBD2 aligns across 9 bases. Trimming cost V 1 base and J 5 bases; bases outside gene matches: 6. CDR1 is DFQATT and CDR2 is SNEGSKA in the germline V gene (reference sequence). The CDR3 spans 15 residues. CDR3 bases: TGCAGTGCTAGAGCCCTAGCGGGATCCCACAATGAGCAGTTCTTC. Translating gives CSARALAGSHNEQFF.

The chain links TRBV5-1 to TRBJ2-2; D may match TRBD1 or TRBD2 (5 bases each). Deletions cut 7 bases from V and 1 base from J, with 11 bases between. CDR1 is SGHRS and CDR2 is YFSETQ in the germline V gene. CDR3 size: 14 residues. The CDR3, as DNA: TGCGCCAGCCGTAGGGACCTGAACACCGGGGAGCTGTTTTTT. Protein product: CASRRDLNTGELFF.

The J gene is TRBJ2-1, the V gene TRBV30; D is possibly TRBD1 (5 bases). CDR1 is GTSNPN, CDR2 SVGIG, per germline (reference sequence). CDR3 length: 14 amino acids. Trimming pared 2 bases from V and 8 bases from J, leaving 16 bases between. This CDR3 is CAWSQAQGSHEQFF. The CDR3, as DNA: TGTGCCTGGAGTCAGGCCCAGGGATCGCATGAGCAGTTCTTC. The variable domain in full, completed from reference TRBV30 and TRBJ2-1, reads SQTIHQWPATLVQPVGSPLSLECTVEGTSNPNLYWYRQAAGRGLQLLFYSVGIGQISSEVPQNLSASRPQDRQFILSSKKLLLSDSGFYLCAWSQAQGSHEQFFGPGTRLTVL.

Note on this clonotype: The germline gene is not matched at one end of the junction; a read error may be the cause. This chain uses TRBV27 with TRBJ2-5; 14 positions match TRBD2. The last part of the DNA fits TRBJ2-7 better; the J call may be wrong. The V gene's germline CDR1 is MNHEY and CDR2 SMNVEV (reference sequence). The CDR3 covers 15 residues. The CDR3 loop reads CACSFGTSGSIEQYF. The CDR3 DNA sequence: TGTGCCTGCAGTTTTGGGACTAGCGGGAGCATCGAGCAGTACTTC.

The chain links TRBV3-1 to TRBJ1-5; the D is unclear. The CDR3 covers 13 residues. Deletions cut 3 bases from V and 1 base from J, with 4 bases between. Germline assignment: CDR1 LGHDT and CDR2 YNNKEL (reference sequence). This chain's CDR3 is CASSHQSNQPQHF. Here the CDR3 DNA reads TGTGCCAGCAGCCACCAAAGCAATCAGCCCCAGCATTTT.

This chain connects TRBV11-1 to TRBJ2-4; D gene uncertain. The J call may be incorrect, as the DNA end agrees better with TRBJ2-5. Germline V gene data show CDR1 as SGHAT and CDR2 as FQDESV (reference sequence). The CDR3 totals 14 residues. The CDR3 is CASSLTPLQRTQYF. CDR3 in DNA: TGTGCCAGCAGCTTAACCCCTTTACAAAGGACCCAGTACTTC.

This clonotype was seen a handful of times. The chain couples TRBV25-1 to TRBJ2-1; no clear D gene. The CDR3 runs to 11 residues. Trimming took off 4 bases at V and 9 bases at J, with 7 bases between the two ends. Germline CDR1 and CDR2: MGHDK and SYGVNS. The CDR3 here is CASSASTEQFF. The DNA of the CDR3 is TGTGCCAGCAGTGCCAGCACTGAGCAGTTCTTC.

The table lists this clonotype with a few counts. The chain has TRBV20-1 and TRBJ2-4, with D unclear. CDR3 size: 13 residues. Trimming left V 3 bases short and J 0 bases short, with 6 bases between. Germline V gives CDR1 DFQATT, CDR2 SNEGSKA (reference sequence). The CDR3 loop reads CSASVVAKNIQYF. The CDR3 nucleotides are TGCAGTGCTAGTGTGGTAGCCAAAAACATTCAGTACTTC.